The rows below give T cell receptor beta chains drawn from one sample of a study of blood T cell repertoires in COVID-19. Produced via immunoSEQ multiplex PCR; TCRdb's table is partial and in-frame only. Seen here are fewer than 300,000 clones, 70% to 90% observed once, and the top ten hold approximately 5%. What was sequenced was peripheral blood. Source of these receptors: a man aged 50-59 years with active or convalescent COVID-19. Each CDR3 is given with its conserved first and last residue. The D gene is left open where the match is weak. Rows may omit the clone size; those that give it use once, few, many or a size class.

v_call	clone_size	j_call	d_call	cdr3_nt	cdr3_aa
TRBV29-1	.	TRBJ2-5	TRBD1	TGCAGCGGGGGACAGGGAGTAGAGGAGACCCAGTACTTC	CSGGQGVEETQYF
TRBV5-4	once	TRBJ1-5	.	TGTGCCAGCAGCTTAGGGGGAACTAATCAGCCCCAGCATTTT	CASSLGGTNQPQHF
TRBV24-1	.	TRBJ2-5	.	TGTGCCACCAGTGATTGTGAGGAAAAAGAGACCCAGTACTTC	CATSDCEEKETQYF
TRBV5-1	.	TRBJ2-3	.	TGCGCCAGCAGCGACCCGGGTTCCACAGATACGCAGTATTTT	CASSDPGSTDTQYF
TRBV24-1	.	TRBJ1-5	.	TGTGCCACCAGTGATCTGGTAGGGGCTGCTCAGCCCCAGCATTTT	CATSDLVGAAQPQHF
TRBV19	.	TRBJ2-3	TRBD1	TGTGCCAGTGTGGACAGGGCTAGGACAGATACGCAGTATTTT	CASVDRARTDTQYF
TRBV5-5	.	TRBJ2-7	TRBD1	TGTGCCAGCACCGGGGGACAGGGGGATATTCCCTACGAGCAGTACTTC	CASTGGQGDIPYEQYF
TRBV11-2	once	TRBJ2-7	.	TGTGCCAGCAGCGCCAGGGATACCTCCTACGAGCAGTACTTC	CASSARDTSYEQYF
TRBV9	.	TRBJ2-5	.	TGTGCCAGCAGCGTAAGCCCCCAAGAGACCCAGTACTTC	CASSVSPQETQYF
TRBV12-3/TRBV12-4	.	TRBJ1-1	.	TGTGCCAGCAGTTTGGCGGGGACTGAAGCTTTCTTT	CASSLAGTEAFF
TRBV2	.	TRBJ1-2	TRBD1	TGTGCCAGCAGTGAAGCGCTTCGTACAGGGGGGTCTGGCTACACCTTC	CASSEALRTGGSGYTF
TRBV10-3	.	TRBJ1-2	TRBD1	TGTGCCATCAGTGACCCTGGACAGGGCCATGGCTACACCTTC	CAISDPGQGHGYTF
TRBV30	.	TRBJ1-3	.	TGTGCCTGGAGTGGCCGAAGGACCGGAGGATCTGGAAACACCATATATTTT	CAWSGRRTGGSGNTIYF
TRBV5-1	.	TRBJ2-1	TRBD1	TGCGCCAGCAGCCTGGCCGGGACAGGGTTGTTCGGTGAGCAGTTCTTC	CASSLAGTGLFGEQFF
TRBV18	.	TRBJ2-1	.	TGTGCCAGCTCACCAGGGGCGGCATCAAATGAGCAGTTCTTC	CASSPGAASNEQFF
TRBV30	.	TRBJ2-7	TRBD1	TGTGCCTGGAGTACTATTAGACAGGGGCGCTCCTACGAGCAGTACTTC	CAWSTIRQGRSYEQYF
TRBV13	.	TRBJ2-1	.	TGTGCCAGCAGCTCGCAATACTTCTCCTACAATGAGCAGTTCTTC	CASSSQYFSYNEQFF
TRBV30	.	TRBJ2-5	TRBD2	TGTGCCCGGGGGACTAGCGGGATTGAGACCCAGTACTTC	CARGTSGIETQYF
TRBV9	.	TRBJ2-1	.	TGTGCCAGCAGCGTCAATTACCAAGGTCTGGGCGAGCAGTTCTTC	CASSVNYQGLGEQFF
TRBV12-5	.	TRBJ1-3	.	TGTGCTAGTGACCCGGGAGGGAGCGGAAACACCATATATTTT	CASDPGGSGNTIYF
TRBV28	.	TRBJ1-6	TRBD1	TGTGCCAGCAGTGACCGGGACAGGGGTCCGAGCTCCTATAATTCACCCCTCCACTTT	CASSDRDRGPSSYNSPLHF
TRBV7-9	.	TRBJ2-1	TRBD2	TGTGCCAGCAGTCCCACTAGCGGGAGGGGTCATGAGCAGTTCTTC	CASSPTSGRGHEQFF
TRBV28	.	TRBJ1-2	.	TGTGCCAGCAGCCTTGGGGGGGCGGGAGGCTACACCTTC	CASSLGGAGGYTF
TRBV28	.	TRBJ2-7	TRBD2	TGTGCCAGCAGTTTAGCCGGGGGGGGCTCCTACGAGCAGTACTTC	CASSLAGGGSYEQYF
TRBV19	.	TRBJ2-1	.	TGTGCCAGTAGTCTACTAGGGCGGAGAGGGCCGAACAATGAGCAGTTCTTC	CASSLLGRRGPNNEQFF
TRBV5-3	.	TRBJ2-5	.	TGTGTCAGAAGCTTGGACTTCCGTGAAGAGACCCAGTACTTC	CVRSLDFREETQYF
TRBV29-1	.	TRBJ1-3	.	TGCAGCGCTGGGGACTCAGGAGGAAACACCATATATTTT	CSAGDSGGNTIYF
TRBV4-1	once	TRBJ2-7	.	TGCGCCAGCAGCCAGACTGGGGGGACCTACGAGCAGTACTTC	CASSQTGGTYEQYF
TRBV27	.	TRBJ1-5	TRBD1	TGTGCCAGCAAGGCAGGGGGTTGGAATCAGCCCCAGCATTTT	CASKAGGWNQPQHF
TRBV4-1	.	TRBJ2-1	TRBD2	TGCGCCAGCAGCCCCCAGGCGGGAGCGGGTGAGCAGTTCTTC	CASSPQAGAGEQFF
TRBV11-3	.	TRBJ2-1	.	TGTGCCAGCAGCTTAGATCCCGGGTTTGAGCAGTTCTTC	CASSLDPGFEQFF